This paragraph reports one TCR beta chain. Its target is not known. Germline-derived CDR1 and CDR2 are SEHNR and FQNEAQ (reference sequence). Trimming cost V 3 bases and J 0 bases, with 11 bases left between them. CDR3 length: 15 amino acids. This specimen belongs to a study of shared clonotypes between healthy human individuals. Findings and limits, study-wide: In this cohort, only blood was sampled, and tissue repertoires likely differ. Limited genetic and exposure-history diversity came from having few donors. It was observed that 5% to 6% of naive CD4 clonotypes were shared across several donors.

The repertoire was sequenced with immunoSEQ multiplex PCR; TCRdb's copy has only in-frame clones and lacks some. The sample shows 1,100,000 or so clones, approximately 80% of them seen only once. This TCR came from a man aged 18 to 30 in good health. Some clones in this sample may be carry-over from other donors' samples. Sample: memory CD4+ T cells from PBMCs. Indicated subset: CD45RA-negative fraction. The rearrangement uses TRBV7-9 and TRBJ1-1, with a tentative D call TRBD1 (5 bases). The CDR3 sequence: CASSFPDSMNTEAFF. The CDR3 coding sequence is TGTGCCAGCAGCTTCCCCGACAGCATGAACACTGAAGCTTTCTTT. Using reference TRBV7-9 and TRBJ1-1 for the parts outside the CDR3, the full variable domain is DTGVSQNPRHKITKRGQNVTFRCDPISEHNRLYWYRQTLGQGPEFLTYFQNEAQLEKSRLLSDRFSAERPKGSFSTLEIQRTEQGDSAMYLCASSFPDSMNTEAFFGQGTRLTVV.